This entry lists 17 T cell receptor beta chains sequenced from one sample in a study of cytomegalovirus exposure and HLA in healthy donors. A multiplex PCR was run with 60 Vbeta primers and 13 Jbeta primers. Profiling relied on immunoSEQ multiplex PCR, and the TCRdb table lists in-frame clones only, not all of them. The table has about 140,000 clones, 60% to 85% seen once. Sequenced input: PBMCs. The receptor source for this set is a man aged 18 to 35 in good health and CMV-seronegative.

This rearrangement joins TRBV18 to TRBJ1-2; D not resolved. The ends were cut back, 1 base at V and 7 bases at J, with 22 bases in the middle. The CDR3 runs to 17 residues. The germline V gene has CDR1 KGHSH and CDR2 LQKENI. The CDR3 DNA reads as TGTGCCAGCTCACCACGGCTCCCGGCAACAGACATGATTGGCTACACCTTC. Amino acids: CASSPRLPATDMIGYTF. The whole variable domain, remainder taken from reference TRBV18 and TRBJ1-2, is NAGVMQNPRHLVRRRGQEARLRCSPMKGHSHVYWYRQLPEEGLKFMVYLQKENIIDESGMPKERFSAEFPKEGPSILRIQQVVRGDSAAYFCASSPRLPATDMIGYTFGSGTRLTVV.

This clone turned up a few times. The chain combines TRBV9 with TRBJ2-7; possibly TRBD1 for D (6 bases). This CDR3 region has 13 residues. Trimming removed 3 bases at V and 3 bases at J, with 10 bases between. Germline V lookup: CDR1 SGDLS, CDR2 YYNGEE. The CDR3 DNA follows: TGTGCCAGCAGCGCCACGGACAGCTACGAGCAGTACTTC. It yields the protein CASSATDSYEQYF.

This clone has just a few counts. The genes are TRBV6-1 and TRBJ2-1, with TRBD1 as a possible D gene (6 bases). Deletions cut 1 base from V and 6 bases from J, with 10 bases between. From germline, CDR1 is MNHNS and CDR2 SASEGT. This CDR3 is built from 14 residues. DNA for the CDR3: TGTGCCAGCAGTGAAGGGGCAGGGGCCAATGAGCAGTTCTTC. Translating it yields CASSEGAGANEQFF.

This clone was seen a single time. The genes are TRBV28 and TRBJ2-7, with TRBD1 matching over 10 bases. The CDR3 is made up of 16 amino acids. Germline V gene lookup returns CDR1 MDHEN and CDR2 SYDVKM. Trimming removed 10 bases from V and 4 bases from J; junction bases left unmatched: 16. The CDR3 nucleotides read TGTGCCACCGACGGCACGGGACAGGGGAGAGGGTACGAGCAGTACTTC. Translated, it gives CATDGTGQGRGYEQYF.

The count of this clone is one. The chain links TRBV30 to TRBJ2-7, with 8 bases that match TRBD1. From germline, CDR1 is GTSNPN and CDR2 SVGIG (reference sequence). There are 13 residues in the CDR3. V lost 1 base and J lost 12; bases outside the gene matches: 11. The CDR3 DNA sequence: TGTGCCTGGAGTGGAGGATCGACAGGGGACCGGTACTTC. Its protein is CAWSGGSTGDRYF.

The chain joins TRBV25-1 to TRBJ2-3; D might be TRBD1 (6 bases). CDR1 and CDR2 from the germline V gene are MGHDK and SYGVNS. The CDR3 length is 15 residues. V was trimmed by 1 base and J by 4 bases, leaving 12 bases between them. CDR3 in DNA: TGTGCCAGCAGTGAATTGGGGCAGGGGCCAGATACGCAGTATTTT. Protein sequence: CASSELGQGPDTQYF.

The V call is TRBV18, the J call TRBJ1-1, with 7 bases aligning to TRBD1. This CDR3 contains 16 residues. CDR1 and CDR2 (germline): KGHSH, LQKENI. With 4 bases clipped from V and 4 bases from J, the junction kept 12 bases outside the gene matches. This CDR3 reads CASSRNTGDFGTEAFF. CDR3 DNA sequence: TGTGCCAGCTCACGAAACACAGGGGATTTTGGCACTGAAGCTTTCTTT.

This clone appeared a few times. The chain recombines TRBV29-1 with TRBJ2-2, with 11 bases aligning to TRBD1. V gave up 6 bases and J gave up 3 bases; unmatched junction bases: 9. This CDR3 contains 16 residues. Germline V gene sequence: CDR1 SQVTM, CDR2 ANQGSEA. The CDR3: CSVGDRGRRDTGELFF. The CDR3 bases are TGCAGCGTGGGGGACAGGGGGAGAAGGGACACCGGGGAGCTGTTTTTT.

This chain connects TRBV30 to TRBJ2-5, with 8 bases fitting TRBD1. The J call is in doubt because the DNA end fits TRBJ2-7 better. CDR1 is GTSNPN, CDR2 SVGIG, per germline (reference sequence). CDR3 length: 11 amino acids. The CDR3 bases are TGTGCCTGGAAAACAGGGGGCGAGCAGTACTTC. Amino acid sequence: CAWKTGGEQYF.

Only a few counts were recorded for this clone. The V and J genes are TRBV6-6 and TRBJ1-1; D perhaps matches TRBD1 (5 bases). This CDR3 contains 15 residues. From germline, CDR1 is MNHNY and CDR2 SVGAGI (reference sequence). The ends were cut back, 4 bases at V and 1 base at J, with 13 bases in the middle. The CDR3 spells CASSSGGTGNTEAFF. Here the CDR3 DNA reads TGTGCCAGCAGTTCGGGGGGAACAGGGAACACTGAAGCTTTCTTT.

This clone was recorded at least ten times. The chain couples TRBV10-3 to TRBJ2-1; no clear D. The CDR3 runs 11 residues. CDR1 ENHRY and CDR2 SYGVKD come from the germline V gene. In DNA, the CDR3 is TGTGCGAGCGCGTCCTACAATGAGCAGTTCTTC. Translating it yields CASASYNEQFF.

DNA of the CDR3: TGCGCCAGCAGCCCACGAGACAGGACGAGCAATCAGCCCCAGCATTTT. Translating it yields CASSPRDRTSNQPQHF. The V and J genes are TRBV4-1 and TRBJ1-5; tentatively, D is TRBD1 (6 bases). The CDR3 length is 16 residues. Trimming pared 4 bases from V and 1 base from J, leaving 14 bases between. The V gene's germline CDR1 is MGHRA and CDR2 YSYEKL.

The chain uses TRBV2 and TRBJ1-2; perhaps TRBD1 as D (6 bases). Trimming removed 7 bases from V and 4 bases from J, with 16 bases in between. The CDR3 sequence is 14 residues long. CDR1 is SNHLY and CDR2 is FYNNEI in the germline V gene. The CDR3: CASTPGDTGYGYTF. The CDR3 coding sequence is TGTGCCAGCACCCCTGGGGACACTGGCTATGGCTACACCTTC. The full variable domain, completed using reference TRBV2 and TRBJ1-2, is EPEVTQTPSHQVTQMGQEVILRCVPISNHLYFYWYRQILGQKVEFLVSFYNNEISEKSEIFDDQFSVERPDGSNFTLKIRSTKLEDSAMYFCASTPGDTGYGYTFGSGTRLTVV.

The chain employs TRBV18 and TRBJ1-5; the D is unclear. Trimming removed 2 bases at V and 4 bases at J, with 6 bases between. This CDR3 region has 13 residues. Germline V gene lookup returns CDR1 KGHSH and CDR2 LQKENI. The CDR3 reads CASSPGVNQPQHF. CDR3 nucleotide sequence: TGTGCCAGCTCACCAGGAGTAAATCAGCCCCAGCATTTT.

CDR3 region: CASSRLGLAGDGTGELFF. The CDR3 bases are TGTGCCAGCAGCCGACTCGGACTAGCGGGAGATGGGACCGGGGAGCTGTTTTTT. The J gene is TRBJ2-2, the V gene TRBV27, with 13 bases lining up with TRBD2. Trimming removed 6 bases from V and 5 bases from J; junction bases left unmatched: 12. The germline CDR1 and CDR2 sequences are MNHEY and SMNVEV (reference sequence). CDR3 length equals 18 residues.

The chain has TRBV29-1 and TRBJ2-1; possible D gene TRBD2, 6 bases. Deletions cut 4 bases from V and 6 bases from J, with 7 bases between. CDR1 and CDR2 (germline): SQVTM, ANQGSEA. The CDR3 totals 11 residues. The CDR3 sequence: CSVGLGNEQFF. DNA of the CDR3: TGCAGCGTTGGACTAGGCAATGAGCAGTTCTTC.

The genes are TRBV9 and TRBJ2-3; TRBD2 agrees at 9 bases. CDR3 size: 16 residues. The germline gives CDR1 SGDLS, CDR2 YYNGEE. The junction had 8 bases not matched to a gene; V was cut back by 3 bases and J by 3 bases. DNA of the CDR3: TGTGCCAGCAGCGCCCTCAAGCGGGGGGTTACAGATACGCAGTATTTT. The encoded protein is CASSALKRGVTDTQYF.